This is a list of T cell receptor beta chains from one sample in a study of OX40 agonist ivuxolimab in advanced cancers. This table comes from immunoSEQ multiplex PCR, and its TCRdb copy is limited to in-frame clones, with some not included. The sample has 70,000 to 80,000 clones, roughly 85% seen once. The sequencing here drew on CD4+ or CD8+ T cells sorted from blood, taken in a trial of the OX40 agonist ivuxolimab. These receptors all stem from an adult with an advanced solid tumor such as melanoma, head and neck, liver or kidney cancer. The CDR3 runs from the conserved cysteine through the conserved F or W. The D gene is left open where the match is weak. Where a row states a size, it is once, few, many or the class of an expanded clone; other rows omit it.

clone size,J gene,D gene,V gene,CDR3 protein,CDR3 DNA
NA,TRBJ1-4,NA,TRBV5-1,CASSLLGATNEKLFF,TGCGCCAGCAGCTTGCTCGGGGCAACTAATGAAAAACTGTTTTTT
once,TRBJ2-7,NA,TRBV5-1,CASSLGRTAHEQYF,TGCGCCAGCAGCTTGGGACGGACAGCCCACGAGCAGTACTTC
NA,TRBJ1-1,NA,TRBV6-1,CASSFGPRTDTEAFF,TGTGCCAGCAGTTTCGGACCCAGGACAGACACTGAAGCTTTCTTT
NA,TRBJ1-1,NA,TRBV29-1,CSAGEGGDTEAFF,TGCAGCGCAGGGGAGGGAGGTGATACTGAAGCTTTCTTT
NA,TRBJ2-6,NA,TRBV7-9,CASSLGWGPGANVLTF,TGTGCCAGCAGCTTAGGTTGGGGGCCTGGGGCCAACGTCCTGACTTTC
NA,TRBJ1-3,NA,TRBV6-6,CASSTAVSPGNTIYF,TGTGCCAGCAGTACCGCGGTGTCCCCTGGAAACACCATATATTTT
NA,TRBJ2-7,NA,TRBV4-1,CASSQVVRVSGGDEQYF,TGCGCCAGCAGCCAAGTCGTCCGAGTTAGCGGTGGTGACGAGCAGTACTTC
NA,TRBJ1-1,NA,TRBV5-1,CASSLEGRAFF,TGCGCCAGCAGCTTGGAGGGGCGAGCTTTCTTT
NA,TRBJ1-4,NA,TRBV5-8,CFSVGAPGPDPYF,TGCTTCTCGGTTGGGGCCCCGGGTCCCGACCCGTATTTT
NA,TRBJ1-4,TRBD1,TRBV18,CASSPQEGAGEKLFF,TGTGCCAGCTCACCCCAGGAGGGGGCGGGAGAAAAACTGTTTTTT
NA,TRBJ2-5,NA,TRBV27,CASSLSGQGEETQYF,TGTGCCAGCAGTTTATCTGGGCAGGGTGAAGAGACCCAGTACTTC
NA,TRBJ1-1,NA,TRBV6-5,CASTRNRDPDTEAFF,TGTGCCAGCACTCGGAACAGGGACCCGGACACTGAAGCTTTCTTT
NA,TRBJ2-2,TRBD2,TRBV5-1,CASSFSGRGSTGELFF,TGCGCCAGCAGCTTTAGCGGGAGGGGAAGTACCGGGGAGCTGTTTTTT
NA,TRBJ1-1,TRBD1,TRBV19,CASSPGTGDGTEAFF,TGTGCCAGTAGTCCGGGGACAGGGGATGGTACTGAAGCTTTCTTT
NA,TRBJ1-5,NA,TRBV10-2,CASSQVRGNQPQHF,TGCGCCAGCAGCCAGGTCCGAGGCAATCAGCCCCAGCATTTT
NA,TRBJ2-5,NA,TRBV28,CASSSASQETQYF,TGTGCCAGCAGTTCAGCATCGCAAGAGACCCAGTACTTC
once,TRBJ2-2,TRBD2,TRBV4-1,CASSQGTSVGWGAGELFF,TGCGCCAGCAGCCAAGGGACTAGTGTCGGATGGGGGGCCGGGGAGCTGTTTTTT
NA,TRBJ1-2,TRBD1,TRBV6-4,CASSDRQGSYGYTF,TGTGCCAGCAGCGATAGACAGGGTAGCTATGGCTACACCTTC
NA,TRBJ2-1,TRBD1,TRBV25-1,CASSEPTWTGKQFF,TGTGCCAGCAGTGAACCTACCTGGACAGGGAAGCAGTTCTTC
NA,TRBJ2-1,TRBD2,TRBV15,CATSRGLAGGNEQFF,TGTGCCACCAGCAGAGGGCTAGCGGGAGGTAATGAGCAGTTCTTC
NA,TRBJ1-1,NA,TRBV2,CASTLRGVDTEAFF,TGTGCCAGCACTCTACGGGGCGTGGACACTGAAGCTTTCTTT
NA,TRBJ2-2,NA,TRBV5-1,CASSLDRPNTGELFF,TGCGCCAGCAGCTTGGACAGGCCGAACACCGGGGAGCTGTTTTTT
NA,TRBJ2-5,NA,TRBV7-9,CASSPPLGGGPQETQYF,TGTGCCAGCAGCCCCCCCCTGGGGGGCGGACCCCAAGAGACCCAGTACTTC
NA,TRBJ2-7,TRBD1,TRBV27,CASSTQGFSDEQYF,TGTGCCAGCAGTACACAGGGGTTCTCGGACGAGCAGTACTTC
NA,TRBJ2-1,NA,TRBV9,CASSVGRNNEQFF,TGTGCCAGCAGCGTAGGGCGGAACAATGAGCAGTTCTTC
NA,TRBJ2-7,NA,TRBV6-1,CASSFLDEQYF,TGTGCCAGCAGTTTCCTTGACGAGCAGTACTTC
NA,TRBJ2-5,TRBD1,TRBV7-7,CASSLVHADRFQETQYF,TGTGCTAGCAGCTTAGTTCACGCGGACAGGTTCCAAGAGACCCAGTACTTC
NA,TRBJ2-1,TRBD2,TRBV7-2,CASSLDGLAGVAYNEQFF,TGTGCCAGCAGCTTAGACGGACTAGCGGGAGTTGCCTACAATGAGCAGTTCTTC
NA,TRBJ2-3,NA,TRBV7-9,CASSLLISTDTQYF,TGTGCCAGCAGCTTATTAATAAGCACAGATACGCAGTATTTT
NA,TRBJ2-3,NA,TRBV6-6,CASSYSKWTDTQYF,TGTGCCAGCAGTTACTCGAAGTGGACAGATACGCAGTATTTT
NA,TRBJ2-5,NA,TRBV29-1,CSVKSSSETQYF,TGCAGCGTAAAGTCTAGCAGCGAGACCCAGTACTTC
NA,TRBJ1-1,NA,TRBV6-5,CASSLLVGPAAFF,TGTGCCAGCAGCCTTTTAGTTGGGCCGGCCGCTTTCTTT
once,TRBJ2-1,NA,TRBV10-2,CASRTFNEQFF,TGCGCCAGCAGGACTTTCAATGAGCAGTTCTTC
once,TRBJ1-1,NA,TRBV28,CASSLGRYTEAFF,TGTGCCAGCAGTTTAGGGAGGTACACTGAAGCTTTCTTT
NA,TRBJ1-2,NA,TRBV11-2,CASSLAGHREYGYTF,TGTGCCAGCAGCTTAGCGGGTCACAGGGAGTATGGCTACACCTTC
few,TRBJ2-7,NA,TRBV6-4,CASTSLGGLVPSLVQYF,TGTGCCAGCACCAGTTTGGGGGGGCTAGTCCCCTCCCTAGTGCAGTACTTC
NA,TRBJ2-3,TRBD2,TRBV4-2,CASSLNSGRARDTQYF,TGTGCCAGCAGCCTTAATAGCGGGAGGGCCCGTGATACGCAGTATTTT
NA,TRBJ1-2,NA,TRBV6-5,CASSYMRYYGYTF,TGTGCCAGCAGTTACATGAGATACTATGGCTACACCTTC
NA,TRBJ2-1,TRBD2,TRBV4-2,CASSQEASGTYNEQFF,TGTGCCAGCAGCCAAGAGGCTAGCGGGACCTACAATGAGCAGTTCTTC
NA,TRBJ1-4,NA,TRBV10-3,CAISDSDEKLFF,TGTGCCATCAGTGATTCTGACGAAAAACTGTTTTTT
NA,TRBJ2-3,TRBD2,TRBV10-3,CAISESGSGSTDTQYF,TGTGCCATCAGTGAGTCGGGTAGCGGGAGCACAGATACGCAGTATTTT
few,TRBJ1-1,NA,TRBV9,CASSVGLGSKTEAFF,TGTGCCAGCAGCGTAGGGTTGGGATCGAAGACTGAAGCTTTCTTT
NA,TRBJ2-7,NA,TRBV28,CASSLAYNSWTGTYEQYF,TGTGCCAGCAGTTTAGCATACAATTCCTGGACGGGCACCTACGAGCAGTACTTC
few,TRBJ2-3,NA,TRBV10-2,CASRGGPRTPQYF,TGCGCCAGCAGGGGGGGACCACGTACCCCGCAGTATTTT
NA,TRBJ2-2,TRBD1,TRBV9,CASSVGTGGTGELFF,TGTGCCAGCAGCGTAGGGACAGGGGGCACCGGGGAGCTGTTTTTT
NA,TRBJ1-2,NA,TRBV5-5,CASSFRPDTTYGYTF,TGTGCCAGCAGCTTTCGACCGGATACGACTTATGGCTACACCTTC
NA,TRBJ2-2,NA,TRBV5-1,CASSLSHVVTGELFF,TGCGCCAGCAGCCTATCCCACGTGGTCACCGGGGAGCTGTTTTTT
NA,TRBJ2-5,TRBD2,TRBV28,CASRTLAGEGETQYF,TGTGCCAGCAGGACCCTAGCGGGAGAAGGAGAGACCCAGTACTTC
NA,TRBJ2-1,TRBD1,TRBV25-1,CASSPRRGTGFYNEQFF,TGTGCCAGCAGTCCCCGCCGCGGGACAGGGTTTTACAATGAGCAGTTCTTC
NA,TRBJ1-2,TRBD1,TRBV2,CASRPRGQGSYGYTF,TGTGCCAGCAGGCCCAGGGGACAGGGATCCTATGGCTACACCTTC
NA,TRBJ1-2,NA,TRBV6-5,CASSSSWTGGGYTF,TGTGCCAGCAGTTCGTCTTGGACGGGAGGGGGCTACACCTTC
NA,TRBJ2-7,TRBD1,TRBV6-1,CASGRGFSYEQYF,TGTGCCTCGGGCAGGGGGTTTTCCTACGAGCAGTACTTC
NA,TRBJ1-5,TRBD1,TRBV19,CASKAGNRQGNQPQHF,TGTGCCAGTAAAGCGGGGAATCGACAGGGGAATCAGCCCCAGCATTTT
NA,TRBJ2-5,NA,TRBV10-2,CASSEFVVQETQYF,TGCGCCAGCAGTGAGTTTGTAGTTCAAGAGACCCAGTACTTC